This T cell receptor (beta chain) was recorded in a study of regulatory T cells in long-lasting Graves disease. Overall study: The study enrolled newly diagnosed Graves' patients on antithyroid drugs under 3 months.

Study-wide findings and caveats: There was favoring of TRBV28, TRBJ1-2 and TRBJ2-5 in persistent disease.

This clonotype was counted many times. Its specificity is unknown. Time point meaning: newly diagnosed GD, antithyroid drugs for less than 3 months. From PBMCs, RNA was extracted and then used to make the TCR library. The CDR3 length is 15 residues. With V trimmed by 11 bases and J by 2 bases, 10 bases remained unmatched. Germline loops: CDR1 SGHVS, CDR2 FQNEAQ. Combining iRepertoire HTBI primers with Arm-PCR of CDR3 regions, the authors built TCR beta libraries. MiXCR, applied by TCRdb to the multiplex PCR reads, yields one record per CDR3 protein. Of 350,000 to 450,000 distinct CDR3 sequences listed, approximately 15% were seen once; the top ten hold about 8%. This same sample was also taken into another study, of T cells in Graves' hyperthyroidism and ophthalmopathy. That work states: Clinical symptoms, serum thyroxine, TRAb, thyroid ultrasound and orbital computed tomography informed diagnoses. Most expanded thyroid clonotypes above 0.001 recurred in blood.

This chain connects TRBV7-8 to TRBJ2-2; 8 nucleotides align to TRBD2. The sample consisted of peripheral blood mononuclear cells (PBMCs), taken at new diagnosis, from a patient treated with antithyroid drugs. The source is a woman aged 40 to 55 with Graves disease. The CDR3 DNA is TGTGCCTATATAGCGGGATATACTAACACCGGGGAGCTGTTTTTT. Translation gives CAYIAGYTNTGELFF.